A single TCR beta chain is shown here with its context. Antigen: not known. Through a sample-barcoded 5' primer and a J-beta primer mix, a second PCR was run for 7 to 11 cycles. A template-switch adaptor containing 12 random nucleotides labeled each cDNA molecule. Each CDR3 protein gets one entry after TCRdb re-called the 5' RACE reads with MiXCR. Of 1,100,000 or so distinct CDR3 sequences listed, under 55% are singletons. Per germline, CDR1 LGHDT and CDR2 YNNKEL (reference sequence). J was trimmed by 8 bases and V by 4 bases; bases with no gene match: 11. The CDR3 contains 17 residues. This sample stems from a study of blood T cells in healthy people across ages. About the research overall: Every two T cells gave about one barcoded beta molecule via template switching. Broader study findings: Relative to aged donors, long-lived donors carried more naive CD4+ cells and displayed higher diversity.

The sample consisted of blood. This chain links TRBV3-1 with TRBJ2-1; TRBD2 matches at 13 bases. The TCR comes from a woman aged 60 to 75 in good health. DNA for the CDR3: TGTGCCAGCAGCCCCAGACTAGCGGGAGGCCTGGGGGATGAGCAGTTCTTC. Translating it yields CASSPRLAGGLGDEQFF.